Listed below are T cell receptor beta chains from one sample, sequenced in a study of T cell changes during pregnancy in multiple sclerosis. TCRdb keeps only in-frame clones here, not all; method: immunoSEQ multiplex PCR. The sample includes under 110,000 clones, 92% seen only once; the top ten take approximately 1.5%. The specimen was peripheral blood, collected after pregnancy. The receptors were sampled from a female donor with multiple sclerosis, enrolled in a pregnancy study. Each CDR3 is given with its conserved first and last residue. The D gene is left open where the match is weak. Where a row states a size, it is once, few, many or the class of an expanded clone; other rows omit it.

D gene,clone size,J gene,CDR3 length,V gene,CDR3 protein,CDR3 DNA
TRBD2,NA,TRBJ2-1,18,TRBV19,CASSIAGTSGGAYNEQFF,TGTGCCAGTAGTATAGCAGGGACTAGCGGGGGGGCCTACAATGAGCAGTTCTTC
NA,NA,TRBJ1-1,15,TRBV6-6,CASQAEGADGTEAFF,TGTGCCAGCCAAGCCGAAGGGGCGGATGGGACTGAAGCTTTCTTT
TRBD1,NA,TRBJ2-1,13,TRBV6-1,CASITRGRNEQFF,TGTGCCAGCATCACCAGGGGGCGCAATGAGCAGTTCTTC
NA,NA,TRBJ1-1,15,TRBV19,CASSPLGHLNTEAFF,TGTGCCAGTAGTCCCCTGGGGCACTTGAACACTGAAGCTTTCTTT
TRBD1,NA,TRBJ2-7,14,TRBV5-1,CASSLTQGAYEQYF,TGCGCCAGCAGCCTGACGCAGGGGGCCTACGAGCAGTACTTC
NA,NA,TRBJ1-5,13,TRBV7-8,CASSITQGQPQHF,TGTGCCAGCAGCATTACACAGGGCCAGCCCCAGCATTTT
TRBD1,few,TRBJ1-1,15,TRBV5-6,CASRFSDRLNTEAFF,TGTGCCAGCAGGTTTTCGGACAGGCTGAACACTGAAGCTTTCTTT
TRBD2,NA,TRBJ2-5,13,TRBV7-2,CASSLTSGVLGYF,TGTGCCAGCAGCTTAACTAGCGGGGTCCTAGGGTACTTC
TRBD2,NA,TRBJ2-1,19,TRBV29-1,CSVRPRVASGSKGWNEQFF,TGCAGCGTCCGACCGCGGGTAGCTAGCGGGAGCAAGGGTTGGAATGAGCAGTTCTTC
TRBD2,NA,TRBJ2-1,15,TRBV9,CASSETSGRENEQFF,TGTGCCAGCAGTGAGACTAGCGGGAGGGAAAATGAGCAGTTCTTC
TRBD1,NA,TRBJ2-1,15,TRBV6-6,CASSTTGGGLNEQFF,TGTGCCAGCAGCACGACAGGGGGCGGGTTGAATGAGCAGTTCTTC
NA,NA,TRBJ2-1,10,TRBV20-1,CSAEQNEQFF,TGCAGTGCAGAACAAAATGAGCAGTTCTTC
NA,once,TRBJ2-3,17,TRBV10-3,CAISGRLGASSTDTQYF,TGTGCCATCAGTGGGAGGTTGGGCGCCTCTAGCACAGATACGCAGTATTTT
NA,NA,TRBJ1-2,13,TRBV14,CASSQQGYYGYTF,TGTGCCAGCAGCCAACAGGGCTACTATGGCTACACCTTC
TRBD2,NA,TRBJ2-1,15,TRBV28,CASSPGLAGTYEQFF,TGTGCCAGCAGTCCAGGACTAGCGGGAACCTATGAGCAGTTCTTC
NA,NA,TRBJ1-2,14,TRBV6-1,CASSEAAGYYGYTF,TGTGCCAGCAGTGAAGCCGCAGGGTACTATGGCTACACCTTC
TRBD2,NA,TRBJ2-7,18,TRBV28,CASLPPGLAGEASYEQYF,TGTGCCAGTCTGCCCCCGGGACTAGCGGGAGAAGCGTCCTACGAGCAGTACTTC
TRBD2,NA,TRBJ2-3,14,TRBV7-9,CASRRTSRADTQYF,TGTGCCAGTAGAAGGACTAGCAGGGCAGATACGCAGTATTTT
TRBD2,NA,TRBJ2-7,15,TRBV28,CASSSGLAGRYEQYF,TGTGCCAGCAGTTCGGGACTAGCGGGAAGATACGAGCAGTACTTC